The rows below give T cell receptor beta chains drawn from one sample of a study of shared clonotypes between healthy human individuals. The table came from immunoSEQ multiplex PCR; TCRdb's copy has only in-frame clones and leaves some out. The table lists just over 2,000,000 clones, roughly 95% of them singletons. Sequencing used naive CD4+ T cells sorted from blood. These receptor sequences come from a man aged 18 to 35 in good health. The CDR3 runs from the conserved cysteine through the conserved F or W. D genes are given only for firm matches. Not all rows give a size; the values are once, few, many and, for expanded clones, a class.

D gene: .
J gene: TRBJ1-5
clone size: .
V gene: TRBV19
CDR3 DNA: TGTGCCAGTAGTTTCCGGGATCCAAATCAGCCCCAGCATTTT
CDR3 protein: CASSFRDPNQPQHF

D gene: .
J gene: TRBJ1-2
clone size: .
V gene: TRBV19
CDR3 DNA: TGTGCCAGTAGTATAGGATCTTCCTATGGCTACACCTTC
CDR3 protein: CASSIGSSYGYTF

D gene: .
J gene: TRBJ1-3
clone size: once
V gene: TRBV5-1
CDR3 DNA: TGCGCCAGCAGCGTGATGACTGGGGCAGGAAACACCATATATTTT
CDR3 protein: CASSVMTGAGNTIYF

D gene: TRBD1
J gene: TRBJ2-7
clone size: once
V gene: TRBV6-5
CDR3 DNA: TGTGCCAGCAGTTCCCGGACAGGGACCTACGAGCAGTACTTC
CDR3 protein: CASSSRTGTYEQYF

D gene: .
J gene: TRBJ2-5
clone size: .
V gene: TRBV10-3
CDR3 DNA: TGTGCCTCACAGGGTAAGGAGACCCAGTACTTC
CDR3 protein: CASQGKETQYF

D gene: .
J gene: TRBJ2-3
clone size: .
V gene: TRBV6-6
CDR3 DNA: TGTGCCAGCAGTTACGGAGAGGGACTCCGAGATACGCAGTATTTT
CDR3 protein: CASSYGEGLRDTQYF

D gene: .
J gene: TRBJ1-6
clone size: few
V gene: TRBV2
CDR3 DNA: TGTGCCAGCAGTGATCGAGGGGAGGACTCACCCCTCCACTTT
CDR3 protein: CASSDRGEDSPLHF

D gene: .
J gene: TRBJ2-7
clone size: .
V gene: TRBV7-2
CDR3 DNA: TGTGCCAGCAGCTTAGTAGCGACCTACGAGCAGTACTTC
CDR3 protein: CASSLVATYEQYF

D gene: .
J gene: TRBJ2-5
clone size: .
V gene: TRBV11-2
CDR3 DNA: TGTGCCAGCAGCTTAGGACAGTTCCAAGAGACCCAGTACTTC
CDR3 protein: CASSLGQFQETQYF

D gene: .
J gene: TRBJ1-5
clone size: .
V gene: TRBV6-1
CDR3 DNA: TGTGCCAGCAACCTAGGTGGGTCCTCCAATCAGCCCCAGCATTTT
CDR3 protein: CASNLGGSSNQPQHF

D gene: TRBD1
J gene: TRBJ1-1
clone size: .
V gene: TRBV19
CDR3 DNA: TGTGCCAGTAGTACCGGAATCCCCTTTAATTCTGGACAGGGCATGAACACTGAAGCTTTCTTT
CDR3 protein: CASSTGIPFNSGQGMNTEAFF

D gene: .
J gene: TRBJ2-1
clone size: once
V gene: TRBV7-9
CDR3 DNA: TGTGCCAGCAGCCCGAGTAAAAGCTCCTACAATGAGCAGTTCTTC
CDR3 protein: CASSPSKSSYNEQFF

D gene: .
J gene: TRBJ1-5
clone size: .
V gene: TRBV5-6
CDR3 DNA: TGTGCCAGCAGCTTTCAGGTTGGGGATCAGCCCCAGCATTTT
CDR3 protein: CASSFQVGDQPQHF

D gene: TRBD2
J gene: TRBJ2-1
clone size: .
V gene: TRBV6-1
CDR3 DNA: TGTGCCAGCCACAGGGGACTAGCATCACACAATGAGCAGTTCTTC
CDR3 protein: CASHRGLASHNEQFF

D gene: .
J gene: TRBJ2-2
clone size: once
V gene: TRBV19
CDR3 DNA: TGTGCCAGTCACTCGACCGGGGAGCTGTTTTTT
CDR3 protein: CASHSTGELFF

D gene: .
J gene: TRBJ2-3
clone size: .
V gene: TRBV2
CDR3 DNA: TGTGCCAGCAGACAACAGGGACGCACAGATACGCAGTATTTT
CDR3 protein: CASRQQGRTDTQYF

D gene: .
J gene: TRBJ2-3
clone size: .
V gene: TRBV5-1
CDR3 DNA: TGCGCCAGCAGCTTTACAGCTGGGGATACGCAGTATTTT
CDR3 protein: CASSFTAGDTQYF

D gene: .
J gene: TRBJ2-1
clone size: .
V gene: TRBV6-5
CDR3 DNA: TGTGCCAGCAGTCCGGGTGGGGCCCGTGACAATGAGCAGTTCTTC
CDR3 protein: CASSPGGARDNEQFF

D gene: .
J gene: TRBJ2-4
clone size: .
V gene: TRBV7-8
CDR3 DNA: TGTGCCAGCAGCTTAGCGCGAGGGGCAAAAAACATTCAGTACTTC
CDR3 protein: CASSLARGAKNIQYF

D gene: .
J gene: TRBJ2-6
clone size: .
V gene: TRBV9
CDR3 DNA: TGTGCCAGCAGCGCACTACAGGGTCTGGCTGGGGCCAACGTCCTGACTTTC
CDR3 protein: CASSALQGLAGANVLTF

D gene: TRBD1
J gene: TRBJ1-5
clone size: .
V gene: TRBV5-1
CDR3 DNA: TGCGCCAGCAGCTTGGGACAGGGCGGTCAGCCCCAGCATTTT
CDR3 protein: CASSLGQGGQPQHF

D gene: .
J gene: TRBJ2-2
clone size: .
V gene: TRBV6-5
CDR3 DNA: TGTGCCAGCAGGCCCGGGGGTGCGAACACCGGGGAGCTGTTTTTT
CDR3 protein: CASRPGGANTGELFF

D gene: TRBD2
J gene: TRBJ2-5
clone size: .
V gene: TRBV19
CDR3 DNA: TGTGCCAGTAGTACGACTAGCGGGAGGGCGCGGGAGACCCAGTACTTC
CDR3 protein: CASSTTSGRARETQYF

D gene: TRBD2
J gene: TRBJ2-3
clone size: .
V gene: TRBV27
CDR3 DNA: TGTGCCAGCAGTTTAAGACTAGCGGGGGGACCGAGTAGAGATACGCAGTATTTT
CDR3 protein: CASSLRLAGGPSRDTQYF